Here is one TCR beta chain with its context. Assay used: immunoSEQ multiplex PCR; TCRdb lists only in-frame clones, some missing. The table has about 13,000 clones, approximately 85% seen once. The sample comes from a study of chemoradiotherapy in HPV16-positive cancers. V shed 4 bases and J shed 0 bases, with 17 bases lying between them. There are 16 residues in the CDR3. Germline V gene sequence: CDR1 SGHNT, CDR2 YYREEE (reference sequence). The V call is TRBV5-4, the J call TRBJ2-7; D is tentatively TRBD1 or TRBD2 (6 bases each). Sample: blood, taken from a patient who underwent chemoradiotherapy. The receptor's source is a human donor with HPV-associated anogenital cancer. This chain's CDR3 is CASSVRTRGASYEQYF. The DNA for the CDR3 is TGTGCCAGCAGCGTCAGGACGAGGGGGGCCTCCTACGAGCAGTACTTC.